Listed here are 32 T cell receptor beta chains from one sample, sequenced in a study of shared clonotypes between healthy human individuals. The assay was immunoSEQ multiplex PCR, and TCRdb's table has in-frame clones only and misses some. The sample lists just over 2,000,000 clones, 85% to 95% seen once, with 0.13% in the top ten. Sequencing input: naive CD4+ T cells sorted from blood. Subset noted: CD45RA+ positively selected. These receptors came from a man between 18 and 29 years old in good health.

The chain is built from TRBV4-3 and TRBJ1-4; 7 bases are shared with TRBD1. Trimming removed 0 bases from V and 11 bases from J; junction bases left unmatched: 12. The CDR3 length is 16 residues. CDR1 is LGHNA, CDR2 YSLEER, per germline. The CDR3 region is CASSQDQGQLGRKLFF. CDR3 sequence (DNA): TGCGCCAGCAGCCAAGACCAGGGACAGTTGGGGAGGAAACTGTTTTTT.

The chain employs TRBV28 and TRBJ1-4, with unresolved D. V lost 2 bases to trimming and J lost 8 bases, with 18 bases between them. Germline assignment: CDR1 MDHEN and CDR2 SYDVKM. The CDR3 length is 16 residues. This chain's CDR3 is CASSLVVDLLGEKLFF. The DNA for the CDR3 is TGTGCCAGCAGTTTAGTGGTGGACCTTCTGGGGGAAAAACTGTTTTTT.

This chain uses TRBV30 with TRBJ2-7, with D unresolved. The CDR3 sequence is 12 residues long. Germline values: CDR1 GTSNPN, CDR2 SVGIG (reference sequence). V lost 0 bases and J lost 5, with 8 bases in between. The CDR3 DNA reads as TGTGCCTGGAGTGTTCAGTGGAACGAGCAGTACTTC. It codes for CAWSVQWNEQYF.

V is TRBV5-4 and J is TRBJ2-7; TRBD1 is a possible D gene (5 bases). The V gene lost 1 base and the J gene lost 5 bases, with 13 bases spanning the gap. This CDR3 contains 14 residues. Per germline, CDR1 SGHNT and CDR2 YYREEE (reference sequence). CDR3 sequence (DNA): TGTGCCAGCAGCTTGATAGGGGTCGAAGACGAGCAGTACTTC. Translated: CASSLIGVEDEQYF.

V is TRBV2 and J is TRBJ2-2, with TRBD2 identical over 8 bases. The germline gives CDR1 SNHLY, CDR2 FYNNEI. Losses at the gene ends were 5 bases for V and 0 bases for J; bases not matched to a gene: 5. The CDR3 is made up of 16 amino acids. The CDR3 sequence: CASSFGLASNTGELFF. CDR3 DNA sequence: TGTGCCAGCAGTTTTGGACTAGCTTCGAACACCGGGGAGCTGTTTTTT.

This sequence joins TRBV5-1 and TRBJ2-7; D gene unclear. CDR3 length: 14 amino acids. Germline V gene sequence: CDR1 SGHRS, CDR2 YFSETQ. V lost 0 bases and J 2 bases, leaving 9 bases between the germline ends. CDR3 loop: CASSLGSSTYEQYF. In DNA form, the CDR3 reads TGCGCCAGCAGCTTGGGGTCCTCGACCTACGAGCAGTACTTC.

Worth noting for this clone: This CDR3 is also generated by other DNA sequences in the sample. This chain links TRBV5-1 with TRBJ2-1, with D uncertain. This CDR3 comprises 15 residues. CDR1 and CDR2 (germline): SGHRS, YFSETQ. The ends were cut back, 0 bases at V and 0 bases at J, with 7 bases in the middle. The CDR3 reads CASSLDGSSYNEQFF. The CDR3 DNA is TGCGCCAGCAGCTTGGACGGCAGCTCCTACAATGAGCAGTTCTTC. Using reference TRBV5-1 and TRBJ2-1 for the parts outside the CDR3, the full variable domain is KAGVTQTPRYLIKTRGQQVTLSCSPISGHRSVSWYQQTPGQGLQFLFEYFSETQRNKGNFPGRFSGRQFSNSRSEMNVSTLELGDSALYLCASSLDGSSYNEQFFGPGTRLTVL.

Comments on this clone: The junction departs from germline at one end; a sequencing error may be responsible. The chain uses TRBV20-1 and TRBJ1-4; D remains ambiguous. The CDR3 has 9 residues. The germline V gene encodes CDR1 DFQATT and CDR2 SNEGSKA (reference sequence). The CDR3 reads CSAPVGPVF. Written as DNA, the CDR3 is TGCAGTGCTCCCGTAGGTCCAGTTTTT.

The chain has TRBV19 and TRBJ1-2; a weak D match, TRBD1 (5 bases). The CDR3 loop spans 12 amino acids. Germline V lookup: CDR1 LNHDA, CDR2 SQIVND (reference sequence). Trimming took 5 bases from V and 5 from J, leaving 9 bases between them. In nucleotides, the CDR3 is TGTGCCAGTAGTTCAGACAGATATGGCTACACCTTC. Translation: CASSSDRYGYTF.

The chain is built from TRBV5-6 and TRBJ2-2; D gene uncertain. This CDR3 is built from 16 residues. Trimming stripped 2 bases from V and 3 bases from J, with 14 bases between. From germline, CDR1 is SGHDT and CDR2 YYEEEE. Here the CDR3 DNA reads TGTGCCAGCAGCTTCCGGACCCCTCACGACACCGGGGAGCTGTTTTTT. Translating it yields CASSFRTPHDTGELFF. The full variable domain, its missing parts supplied by reference TRBV5-6 and TRBJ2-2, is DAGVTQSPTHLIKTRGQQVTLRCSPKSGHDTVSWYQQALGQGPQFIFQYYEEEERQRGNFPDRFSGHQFPNYSSELNVNALLLGDSALYLCASSFRTPHDTGELFFGEGSRLTVL.

The chain links TRBV2 to TRBJ1-2, with D tentatively TRBD1 (5 bases). Trimming took 0 bases from V and 8 from J, leaving 16 bases between them. Germline V lookup: CDR1 SNHLY, CDR2 FYNNEI. The CDR3 has 15 residues. The CDR3 is CASSEAGTPTRGYTF. CDR3 bases: TGTGCCAGCAGTGAAGCGGGGACGCCTACACGGGGCTACACCTTC. Full variable domain (outside the CDR3, taken from reference TRBV2 and TRBJ1-2): EPEVTQTPSHQVTQMGQEVILRCVPISNHLYFYWYRQILGQKVEFLVSFYNNEISEKSEIFDDQFSVERPDGSNFTLKIRSTKLEDSAMYFCASSEAGTPTRGYTFGSGTRLTVV.

Worth noting for this clone: This sample also contains other DNA sequences that code for the same CDR3. The chain links TRBV9 to TRBJ1-1; no clear D gene. The germline V and J ends were trimmed by 0 bases and 1 base, with 7 bases remaining between them. This CDR3 contains 14 residues. The germline gives CDR1 SGDLS, CDR2 YYNGEE. CDR3 loop: CASSVAGGNTEAFF. CDR3 bases: TGTGCCAGCAGCGTAGCGGGAGGGAACACTGAAGCTTTCTTT.

This chain links TRBV2 with TRBJ2-3, with 10 bases identical to TRBD2. The J segment lost 3 bases and the V segment lost 4 bases, leaving 10 bases of the junction unmatched. Germline values: CDR1 SNHLY, CDR2 FYNNEI. This CDR3 is built from 17 residues. CDR3 sequence reads: CASSVFTAGGITDTQYF. In DNA form, the CDR3 reads TGTGCCAGCAGTGTCTTCACAGCGGGGGGGATAACAGATACGCAGTATTTT.

In regard to this clone: Other DNA sequences in the sample encode the same CDR3. The chain has TRBV19 and TRBJ1-6; possible D gene TRBD1, 6 bases. The CDR3 totals 14 residues. Deletions cut 2 bases from V and 7 bases from J, with 9 bases between. CDR1 and CDR2 (germline): LNHDA, SQIVND (reference sequence). CDR3 DNA: TGTGCCAGTAGTATATCCCAGGGGAATTCACCCCTCCACTTT. This sequence encodes CASSISQGNSPLHF. Looking up the rest from reference TRBV19 and TRBJ1-6 gives the full variable domain: DGGITQSPKYLFRKEGQNVTLSCEQNLNHDAMYWYRQDPGQGLRLIYYSQIVNDFQKGDIAEGYSVSREKKESFPLTVTSAQKNPTAFYLCASSISQGNSPLHFGNGTRLTVT.

V and J are TRBV30 and TRBJ2-5; D is perhaps TRBD1 or TRBD2 (5 bases each). This CDR3 comprises 13 residues. V was shortened by 1 base and J by 5 bases, with 11 bases between the two germline ends. Looked up from germline, CDR1 is GTSNPN and CDR2 is SVGIG (reference sequence). The CDR3 DNA is TGTGCCTGGAGTGGTGGGGGTTGGGAGACCCAGTACTTC. Protein: CAWSGGGWETQYF.

The rearrangement uses TRBV7-2 and TRBJ2-1; D is possibly TRBD2 (6 bases). Germline CDR1 is SGHTA and CDR2 is FQGNSA. The ends were cut back, 2 bases at V and 2 bases at J, with 16 bases in the middle. This CDR3 has 17 amino acids. The CDR3 region is CASSLRGERATYNEQFF. The DNA of the CDR3 is TGTGCCAGCAGCTTAAGAGGTGAGCGGGCAACCTACAATGAGCAGTTCTTC.

The chain combines TRBV7-3 with TRBJ2-5; D gene uncertain. The CDR3 covers 14 residues. V lost 5 bases and J 5 bases, leaving 15 bases between the germline ends. The germline V gene encodes CDR1 SGHTA and CDR2 FQGTGA. The CDR3 sequence: CASSPYPDRETQYF. CDR3 nucleotides: TGTGCCAGCAGCCCCTACCCAGACCGGGAGACCCAGTACTTC. The variable domain in full, completed from reference TRBV7-3 and TRBJ2-5, reads GAGVSQTPSNKVTEKGKYVELRCDPISGHTALYWYRQSLGQGPEFLIYFQGTGAADDSGLPNDRFFAVRPEGSVSTLKIQRTERGDSAVYLCASSPYPDRETQYFGPGTRLLVL.

The chain carries TRBV4-3 and TRBJ1-2; unclear D gene. V gave up 1 base and J gave up 6 bases, with 6 bases separating them. Germline V gene data show CDR1 as LGHNA and CDR2 as YSLEER. CDR3 size: 12 residues. CDR3 sequence reads: CASSQASHGYTF. In DNA form, the CDR3 reads TGCGCCAGCAGCCAAGCCTCCCATGGCTACACCTTC.

V is TRBV7-2 and J is TRBJ2-7; 7 bases line up with TRBD2. The CDR3 is made up of 15 amino acids. After removal of 4 bases from V and 3 bases from J, the junction contained 9 bases not matched to a gene. Germline V lookup: CDR1 SGHTA, CDR2 FQGNSA. CDR3 loop: CASSSSGTTHYEQYF. The CDR3 nucleotides are TGTGCCAGCAGCTCCTCCGGGACTACGCACTACGAGCAGTACTTC.

J is TRBJ1-2 and V is TRBV7-9; D is ambiguous. Germline V gene sequence: CDR1 SEHNR, CDR2 FQNEAQ (reference sequence). There are 13 residues in the CDR3. V gave up 5 bases and J gave up 4 bases, with 11 bases separating them. This chain's CDR3 is CASSAKGSYGYTF. The CDR3 nucleotides read TGTGCCAGCAGCGCAAAAGGGTCCTATGGCTACACCTTC.

This chain joins TRBV5-1 and TRBJ2-5, with TRBD2 as a possible D gene (6 bases). V lost 5 bases to trimming and J lost 1 base, with 15 bases between them. Germline assignment: CDR1 SGHRS and CDR2 YFSETQ. There are 15 residues in the CDR3. CDR3 in amino acids: CASRMAGSFQETQYF. The CDR3 DNA reads TGCGCCAGCAGGATGGCGGGGAGTTTCCAAGAGACCCAGTACTTC.

The chain has TRBV19 and TRBJ1-5; D is perhaps TRBD1 (5 bases). Per germline, CDR1 LNHDA and CDR2 SQIVND (reference sequence). The V gene lost 7 bases and the J gene lost 1 base, with 17 bases spanning the gap. There are 16 residues in the CDR3. The CDR3 nucleotides are TGTGCCAGTAACCCAGGGCGGGGGTTGAGCAATCAGCCCCAGCATTTT. Its translation: CASNPGRGLSNQPQHF.

The genes are TRBV9 and TRBJ2-7; 7 bases align to TRBD1. This CDR3 spans 14 amino acids. Germline V CDR1 and CDR2: SGDLS, YYNGEE. The V gene end was trimmed by 3 bases and the J gene end by 3 bases; junction bases not matched to a gene: 6. The CDR3 loop reads CASSGDSGGYEQYF. CDR3 sequence (DNA): TGTGCCAGCAGCGGCGACTCAGGGGGCTACGAGCAGTACTTC.

To note about this clone: The junction does not match germline at one end; this may be a read error. The CDR3 DNA sequence: TGTGCTAGCAGCGGGGACAGCACAGATACGCAGTATTTT. It yields the protein CASSGDSTDTQYF. The chain has TRBV7-7 and TRBJ2-3; 7 nucleotides agree with TRBD2. The CDR3 is 13 residues long. Germline assignment: CDR1 SSHAT and CDR2 FNYEAQ (reference sequence). Combining the CDR3 with reference TRBV7-7 and TRBJ2-3 gives the whole variable domain GAGVSQSPRYKVTKRGQDVTLRCDPISSHATLYWYQQALGQGPEFLTYFNYEAQPDKSGLPSDRFSAERPEGSISTLTIQRTEQRDSAMYRCASSGDSTDTQYFGPGTRLTVL.

This chain joins TRBV6-1 and TRBJ1-2; possibly TRBD1 for D (6 bases). Trimming cost V 1 base and J 6 bases, with 15 bases left between them. The CDR3 contains 15 residues. Germline lookup yields CDR1 MNHNS and CDR2 SASEGT. CDR3 in amino acids: CASSEEATGFDGYTF. CDR3 coding DNA: TGTGCCAGCAGTGAAGAGGCGACAGGCTTTGATGGCTACACCTTC.

With respect to this clone: The sample carries other DNA sequences with the same CDR3. V is TRBV6-5 and J is TRBJ2-5, with D possibly matching TRBD1 (5 bases). CDR3 size: 13 residues. Germline V CDR1 and CDR2: MNHEY, SVGAGI. The V end was cut by 3 bases, the J end by 2 bases, with 7 bases between. The CDR3 coding sequence is TGTGCCAGCAGTTATGGACAACAAGAGACCCAGTACTTC. This translates into CASSYGQQETQYF.

This sequence joins TRBV10-1 and TRBJ2-5; 15 nucleotides align to TRBD2. The V gene's germline CDR1 is WNHNN and CDR2 SYGVQD (reference sequence). V dropped 6 bases and J dropped 4; count of bases not matched to a gene: 9. The CDR3 is made up of 17 amino acids. The CDR3 protein is CASSPGTSGRSAETQYF. The CDR3 bases are TGCGCCAGCAGCCCCGGGACTAGCGGGAGGTCCGCAGAGACCCAGTACTTC.

The chain has TRBV7-2 and TRBJ2-5; TRBD2 matches at 10 bases. Germline loops: CDR1 SGHTA, CDR2 FQGNSA. CDR3 length: 14 residues. After removal of 5 bases from V and 3 bases from J, the junction contained 3 bases not matched to a gene. The CDR3 sequence: CASSILAGEETQYF. The CDR3 region has the DNA TGTGCCAGCAGCATTCTAGCGGGGGAAGAGACCCAGTACTTC.

The rearrangement links TRBV5-6 to TRBJ2-1; the D call may be TRBD1 or TRBD2 (5 bases each). The V and J ends lost 4 bases and 6 bases respectively, with 11 bases between them. The germline CDR1 and CDR2 sequences are SGHDT and YYEEEE. This CDR3 is built from 13 residues. In DNA, the CDR3 is TGTGCCAGCAGCCCGGATGGGGGCAATGAGCAGTTCTTC. It is translated as CASSPDGGNEQFF.

Points on this clone: One end of the junction varies from germline; a read error may be responsible. J is TRBJ2-3 and V is TRBV6-1; no firm D call. Germline V gene sequence: CDR1 MNHNS, CDR2 SASEGT. CDR3 length equals 15 residues. The CDR3 DNA sequence: TGTGCCAGCAGCGAAGGCGACGCCAGCACAGATACGCAGTATTTT. Translating it yields CASSEGDASTDTQYF.

V usage is TRBV10-1 and J usage is TRBJ2-3; tentative D call: TRBD2 (6 bases). V shed 8 bases and J shed 4 bases, with 10 bases lying between them. This CDR3 is 12 amino acids long. Per germline, CDR1 WNHNN and CDR2 SYGVQD (reference sequence). DNA of the CDR3: TGCGCCAGCGGGAGGTTCCCAGATACGCAGTATTTT. This gives the protein CASGRFPDTQYF.

CDR3 sequence: CASSVATENSPLHF. The CDR3 DNA follows: TGTGCCAGCAGCGTAGCCACAGAAAATTCACCCCTCCACTTT. V usage is TRBV9 and J usage is TRBJ1-6, with D hard to call. Germline lookup yields CDR1 SGDLS and CDR2 YYNGEE. The CDR3 is made up of 14 amino acids. Between the trimmed V and J ends, which lost 0 bases and 7 bases, there was a span of 8 bases.